The 8 T cell receptor beta chains below come from one sample, sequenced in a study of cytomegalovirus exposure and HLA in healthy donors. The PCR used 60 Vbeta and 13 Jbeta primers. Clones were read by immunoSEQ multiplex PCR, and TCRdb kept only the in-frame ones, dropping some. The sample data list about 100,000 clones. Sequencing was done on a sample of PBMCs. These receptors originate from a girl between 5 and 17 years old in good health and CMV-seropositive.

Concerning this clone itself: Other DNA variants within this sample encode the same CDR3. This chain links TRBV14 with TRBJ1-6; D remains unclear. From germline, CDR1 is SGHDN and CDR2 FVKESK. Between the trimmed V and J ends, which lost 4 bases and 6 bases, there was a span of 16 bases. The CDR3 runs 16 residues. This CDR3 reads CASSPRIGGSNSPLHF. DNA for the CDR3: TGTGCCAGCAGCCCTAGAATAGGAGGGAGTAATTCACCCCTCCACTTT.

The chain carries TRBV1 and TRBJ2-5; TRBD2 was called by the table and not checked on the DNA. TRBV1 is a listed pseudogene. The CDR3 runs to 18 residues. DNA of the CDR3: TGCACCAGCAGCCTGGAGGGTCCTAGCGGGGGGGCCGGGGAGACCCAGTACTTC. It specifies CTSSLEGPSGGAGETQYF.

V and J are TRBV4-2 and TRBJ1-2; 9 bases are shared with TRBD1. V was clipped by 1 base and J by 5 bases; unmatched bases: 14. The CDR3 loop spans 18 amino acids. The germline gives CDR1 LGHNA, CDR2 YNFKEQ. The CDR3 protein is CASSQGGDDRGVLYGYTF. The DNA for the CDR3 is TGTGCCAGCAGCCAAGGGGGGGACGACAGGGGGGTCCTGTATGGCTACACCTTC.

The chain joins TRBV6-1 to TRBJ2-2; 11 bases are shared with TRBD2. The CDR3 contains 17 residues. The V segment lost 4 bases and the J segment 4 bases; nucleotides outside the gene matches: 8. Germline CDR1 reads MNHNS; CDR2 reads SASEGT. The CDR3 here is CASSGGLAAHPTGELFF. The CDR3 DNA follows: TGTGCCAGCAGTGGGGGACTAGCGGCGCATCCCACCGGGGAGCTGTTTTTT.

This rearrangement joins TRBV30 to TRBJ1-2; D remains ambiguous. CDR3 length: 12 residues. V was trimmed by 3 bases and J by 0 bases, leaving 5 bases between them. From germline, CDR1 is GTSNPN and CDR2 SVGIG (reference sequence). The CDR3 is CAWSPTNYGYTF. CDR3 coding DNA: TGTGCCTGGAGCCCAACTAACTATGGCTACACCTTC.

The genes are TRBV19 and TRBJ1-6; 8 bases align to TRBD1. The CDR3 totals 15 residues. Trimming cost V 7 bases and J 6 bases; bases outside gene matches: 8. CDR1 is LNHDA, CDR2 SQIVND, per germline (reference sequence). CDR3 DNA sequence: TGTGCCAGTACCTCGGACAGGGCGGTTAATTCACCCCTCCACTTT. Translated, it gives CASTSDRAVNSPLHF.

The genes are TRBV4-2 and TRBJ1-3, with D possibly matching TRBD1 (5 bases). Germline-derived CDR1 and CDR2 are LGHNA and YNFKEQ. The V gene lost 1 base and the J gene lost 3 bases, with 16 bases spanning the gap. The CDR3 runs 17 residues. CDR3 DNA: TGTGCCAGCAGCCAAGGGGATCAGGGAGGCCTTGGAAACACCATATATTTT. It translates to CASSQGDQGGLGNTIYF.

The CDR3, as DNA: TGTGCCACCAGCAGAGATATCAAGGGGAAGGCTTATCAGCCCCAGCATTTT. Translated: CATSRDIKGKAYQPQHF. The chain has TRBV15 and TRBJ1-5; maybe TRBD1 (5 bases). The CDR3 has 17 residues. Between the trimmed V and J ends, which lost 0 bases and 5 bases, there was a span of 17 bases. Germline CDR1 LNHNV, CDR2 YYDKDF (reference sequence).